Listed here are 17 T cell receptor beta chains from one sample, sequenced in a study of blood T cell repertoires in COVID-19. TCRdb's table, derived via immunoSEQ multiplex PCR, lists solely in-frame clones and lacks some. In the table there are over 60,000 clones, 65% to 90% of which are singletons. Material for sequencing was peripheral blood. These receptors all come from a man between 65 and 85 years old with active or convalescent COVID-19.

The chain combines TRBV6-6 with TRBJ1-1; 7 bases agree with TRBD1. This CDR3 has 14 residues. Trimming cost V 9 bases and J 4 bases; bases outside gene matches: 11. Germline-derived CDR1 and CDR2 are MNHNY and SVGAGI (reference sequence). The CDR3 region has the DNA TGTGCCAGTAAACAATCGGGACAGACCACTGAAGCTTTCTTT. Translating gives CASKQSGQTTEAFF.

V gene TRBV5-6 combines with J gene TRBJ1-3, with D unclear. The CDR3 consists of 15 residues. V was clipped by 0 bases and J by 0 bases, with 7 bases between them. The germline CDR1 and CDR2 sequences are SGHDT and YYEEEE. In DNA, the CDR3 is TGTGCCAGCAGCTTGGCAGTAGCCTCTGGAAACACCATATATTTT. Residues: CASSLAVASGNTIYF.

The chain recombines TRBV5-1 with TRBJ2-5; TRBD1 agrees at 9 bases. Unmatched junction bases numbered 6, after V lost 2 bases and J lost 4 bases. CDR1 and CDR2 from the germline V gene are SGHRS and YFSETQ. CDR3 size: 15 residues. For the CDR3, the DNA is TGCGCCAGCAGCTTCGGACAGGGGAATAGAGAGACCCAGTACTTC. It codes for CASSFGQGNRETQYF.

The CDR3 loop is CASSPGGQGTYEQYF. In DNA form, the CDR3 reads TGTGCCAGCAGCCCAGGGGGGCAGGGAACCTACGAGCAGTACTTC. The chain is built from TRBV9 and TRBJ2-7; D may be TRBD1 (7 bases). This CDR3 region has 15 residues. V lost 4 bases to trimming and J lost 2 bases, with 16 bases between them. Germline V gives CDR1 SGDLS, CDR2 YYNGEE.

This clone was observed once. The rearrangement joins TRBV5-1 to TRBJ2-7; 9 bases match TRBD1. Germline V gene lookup returns CDR1 SGHRS and CDR2 YFSETQ. The V and J ends lost 2 bases and 0 bases, in that order; junction bases with no gene match: 3. The CDR3 covers 15 residues. CDR3 in amino acids: CASSFGQGSSYEQYF. Here the CDR3 DNA reads TGCGCCAGCAGCTTCGGACAGGGGAGCTCCTACGAGCAGTACTTC. Drawing the rest from reference TRBV5-1 and TRBJ2-7, the complete variable domain is KAGVTQTPRYLIKTRGQQVTLSCSPISGHRSVSWYQQTPGQGLQFLFEYFSETQRNKGNFPGRFSGRQFSNSRSEMNVSTLELGDSALYLCASSFGQGSSYEQYFGPGTRLTVT.

V gene TRBV6-5 combines with J gene TRBJ1-2; D not certain. Trimming removed 2 bases from V and 6 bases from J, with 13 bases in between. Looked up from germline, CDR1 is MNHEY and CDR2 is SVGAGI. This CDR3 comprises 14 residues. CDR3 bases: TGTGCCAGCAGTTACCTCGGCCCCCAGGATGGCTACACCTTC. Encoded protein: CASSYLGPQDGYTF.

Concerning this clone itself: One junction end does not reproduce the germline sequence, and a read error may be involved. Other DNA variants within this sample encode the same CDR3. This chain uses TRBV15 with TRBJ1-5, with TRBD1 identical over 9 bases. CDR3 length equals 15 residues. Per germline, CDR1 LNHNV and CDR2 YYDKDF (reference sequence). CDR3 loop: CATRPDRGGNQPQHF. The CDR3, as DNA: TGTGCCACCAGACCGGACAGGGGCGGCAATCAGCCCCAACATTTT.

The V gene is TRBV18, the J gene TRBJ2-3; 11 positions agree with TRBD1. The CDR3 totals 16 residues. J lost 4 bases, V lost 1 base, and 4 bases had no gene match. Looked up from germline, CDR1 is KGHSH and CDR2 is LQKENI. CDR3 sequence: CASSPRRTGGADTQYF. The CDR3 bases are TGTGCCAGCTCACCACGCCGGACAGGGGGCGCAGATACGCAGTATTTT.

The chain has TRBV5-4 and TRBJ2-1; 12 positions agree with TRBD2. V gave up 4 bases and J gave up 13 bases; unmatched junction bases: 6. The CDR3 has 13 residues. Germline CDR1 is SGHNT and CDR2 is YYREEE (reference sequence). For the CDR3, the DNA is TGTGCCAGCAGCGGAGGACTAGCGGGAACCCAGTTCTTC. Its protein is CASSGGLAGTQFF.

This CDR3 reads CASSLGTGANQPQHF. The CDR3 DNA reads TGTGCCAGCAGTTTAGGGACAGGGGCCAATCAGCCCCAGCATTTT. The V gene is TRBV27, the J gene TRBJ1-5; 10 bases agree with TRBD1. The V gene's germline CDR1 is MNHEY and CDR2 SMNVEV (reference sequence). The J segment lost 3 bases and the V segment lost 2 bases, leaving 1 base of the junction unmatched. The CDR3 contains 15 residues.

The chain links TRBV9 to TRBJ1-1; D is possibly TRBD1 (6 bases). Germline V CDR1 and CDR2: SGDLS, YYNGEE. This CDR3 spans 15 amino acids. Trimming took off 1 base at V and 2 bases at J, with 12 bases between the two ends. The CDR3 sequence is CASSVSGGTNTEAFF. In DNA, the CDR3 is TGTGCCAGCAGCGTATCCGGTGGGACAAACACTGAAGCTTTCTTT.

This clone was detected only once. The CDR3, as DNA: TGCGCCAGCCACCGGGGGATCACCTACAATGAGCAGTTCTTC. Amino acids: CASHRGITYNEQFF. This chain connects TRBV5-1 to TRBJ2-1; D possibly corresponds to TRBD2 (6 bases). The germline V gene encodes CDR1 SGHRS and CDR2 YFSETQ. V was pared by 7 bases and J by 2 bases, with 13 bases between. The CDR3 extends over 14 amino acids.

This chain joins TRBV7-9 and TRBJ2-7, with 9 bases identical to TRBD1. The CDR3 is 19 amino acids. Per the germline V gene, CDR1 is SEHNR and CDR2 is FQNEAQ (reference sequence). J gave up 4 bases and V 4 bases, and 20 bases lay outside the gene matches. The CDR3 here is CASSSNQGQGQVDPYEQYF. The DNA for the CDR3 is TGTGCCAGCAGCTCCAACCAGGGACAGGGCCAGGTCGACCCTTACGAGCAGTACTTC.

This chain uses TRBV20-1 with TRBJ2-3, with D possibly matching TRBD2 (5 bases). CDR1 and CDR2 (germline): DFQATT, SNEGSKA (reference sequence). The length of the CDR3 is 11 residues. The DNA of the CDR3 is TGCGCGGGCGGAGGAACAGATACGCAGTATTTT. It translates to CAGGGTDTQYF.

The V call is TRBV6-5, the J call TRBJ2-1; 10 nucleotides agree with TRBD1. In germline, CDR1 is MNHEY, CDR2 SVGAGI. V lost 6 bases, J lost 8 bases, and 10 bases stayed unmatched. CDR3 length: 15 residues. CDR3 sequence: CASSSGTGAGDEQFF. The CDR3 nucleotides are TGTGCCAGCAGCTCCGGGACAGGGGCGGGGGATGAGCAGTTCTTC.

This chain joins TRBV10-3 and TRBJ1-2; TRBD1 aligns across 8 bases. CDR3 length equals 15 residues. Germline values: CDR1 ENHRY, CDR2 SYGVKD. Losses at the gene ends were 4 bases for V and 2 bases for J; bases not matched to a gene: 6. CDR3 bases: TGTGCCATCAGTGGTGGACAGGGCCAGAACTATGGCTACACCTTC. Protein: CAISGGQGQNYGYTF.

The chain couples TRBV19 to TRBJ1-1; TRBD1 might be the D (5 bases). The germline V and J ends were trimmed by 5 bases and 5 bases, with 12 bases remaining between them. Germline CDR1 and CDR2: LNHDA and SQIVND (reference sequence). The CDR3 loop spans 13 amino acids. The chain's CDR3 is CASSPQGYTEAFF. CDR3 bases: TGTGCCAGTAGTCCTCAGGGTTATACTGAAGCTTTCTTT.